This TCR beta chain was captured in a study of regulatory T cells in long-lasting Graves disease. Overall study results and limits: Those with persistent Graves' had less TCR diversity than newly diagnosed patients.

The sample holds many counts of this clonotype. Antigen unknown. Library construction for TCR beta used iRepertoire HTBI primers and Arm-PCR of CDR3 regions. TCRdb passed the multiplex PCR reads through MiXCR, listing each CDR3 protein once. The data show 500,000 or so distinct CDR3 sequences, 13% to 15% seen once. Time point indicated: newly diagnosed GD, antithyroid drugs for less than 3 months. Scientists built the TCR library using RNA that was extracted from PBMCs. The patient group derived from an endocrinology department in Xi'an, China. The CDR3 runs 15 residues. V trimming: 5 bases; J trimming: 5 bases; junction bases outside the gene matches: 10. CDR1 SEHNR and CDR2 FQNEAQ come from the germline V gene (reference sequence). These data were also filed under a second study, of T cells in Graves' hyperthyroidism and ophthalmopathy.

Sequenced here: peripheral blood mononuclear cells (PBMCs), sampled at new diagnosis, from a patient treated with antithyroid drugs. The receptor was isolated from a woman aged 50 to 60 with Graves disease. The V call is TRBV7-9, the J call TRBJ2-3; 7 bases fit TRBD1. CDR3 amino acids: CASSTPDRDGDTQYF. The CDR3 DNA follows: TGTGCCAGCAGCACGCCCGACAGGGATGGAGATACGCAGTATTTT.